Sequencing of this T cell receptor (beta chain) was carried out in a study of T-cell reconstitution after alpha-beta-depleted transplantation in children. Deletions cut 1 base from V and 0 bases from J, with 13 bases between. The CDR3 runs 17 residues. Germline lookup yields CDR1 LNHDA and CDR2 SQIVND (reference sequence). Molecular barcoding with unique molecular identifiers was used for the TCRbeta library. TCRdb recomputed calls from the PCR reads with MiXCR, one row per CDR3 protein. The table includes some 300,000 distinct CDR3 sequences, over 7.5% detected once. The study's findings and limits: Newly made T cells mostly supplied T-cell counts and diversity one year after transplant. Surviving thymic progenitors and recipient T cells were the source of high TCRbeta diversity at day 60 in some patients.

This clonotype came up many times. Its specificity is unknown. The receptor's source is a female patient between 2 and 15 years old who had a stem cell transplant for Fanconi anemia, so the T cells may come from the graft donor. Sequencing used peripheral blood, obtained 360 days after TCRalphabeta/CD19-depleted stem cell transplant. V usage is TRBV19 and J usage is TRBJ2-1; D is perhaps TRBD1 (5 bases). Here the CDR3 reads CASSIGRTNLSYNEQFF. In DNA form, the CDR3 reads TGTGCCAGTAGTATAGGTCGGACAAACCTCTCCTACAATGAGCAGTTCTTC.